The subject of this entry is one T cell receptor beta chain. Antigen specificity is unknown. The record originates from a study of cytomegalovirus exposure and HLA in healthy donors. Study-level points and caveats: A list of 164 TCR beta chains associated with cytomegalovirus was given. By HLA locus, TCR association rates varied in a later analysis, with DRB1 showing the most and HLA-C the fewest. Later analysis identified several of the most significant clusters that appeared linked to common viral pathogens.

Use of 60 Vbeta and 13 Jbeta primers characterized the PCR. Assay used: immunoSEQ multiplex PCR; TCRdb lists only in-frame clones, some missing. The repertoire consists of some 150,000 clones, with around two thirds occurring once and the leading ten covering less than 3%. The clonotype was recovered from a middle-aged man in good health and CMV-seronegative. The sample taken for sequencing was PBMCs.

The DNA of the CDR3 is TGCGCCAGCAGCGGGACTAGCGGGAGCTATGAGCAGTTCTTC. Translating it yields CASSGTSGSYEQFF. V gene TRBV5-1 combines with J gene TRBJ2-1, with 14 bases identical to TRBD2. V lost 4 bases, J lost 8 bases, and 2 bases stayed unmatched. The CDR3 extends over 14 amino acids. CDR1 is SGHRS and CDR2 is YFSETQ in the germline V gene.